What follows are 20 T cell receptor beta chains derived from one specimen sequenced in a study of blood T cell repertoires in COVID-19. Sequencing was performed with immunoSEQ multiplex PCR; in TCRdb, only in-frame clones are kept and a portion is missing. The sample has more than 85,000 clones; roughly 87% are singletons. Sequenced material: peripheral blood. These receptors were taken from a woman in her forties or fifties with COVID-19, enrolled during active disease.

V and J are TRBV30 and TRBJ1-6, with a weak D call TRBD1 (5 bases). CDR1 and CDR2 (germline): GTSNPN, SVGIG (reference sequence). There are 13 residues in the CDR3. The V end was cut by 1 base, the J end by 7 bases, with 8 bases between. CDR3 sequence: CAWSARTNSPLHF. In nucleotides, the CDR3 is TGTGCCTGGAGTGCCCGGACAAATTCACCCCTCCACTTT. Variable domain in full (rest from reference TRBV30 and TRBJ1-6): SQTIHQWPATLVQPVGSPLSLECTVEGTSNPNLYWYRQAAGRGLQLLFYSVGIGQISSEVPQNLSASRPQDRQFILSSKKLLLSDSGFYLCAWSARTNSPLHFGNGTRLTVT.

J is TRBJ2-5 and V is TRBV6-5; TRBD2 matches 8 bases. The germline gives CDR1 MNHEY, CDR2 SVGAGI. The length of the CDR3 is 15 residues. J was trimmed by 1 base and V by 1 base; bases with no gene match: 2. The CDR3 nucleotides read TGTGCCAGCAGTTACTTAGCGGGGCCCCAAGAGACCCAGTACTTC. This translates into CASSYLAGPQETQYF.

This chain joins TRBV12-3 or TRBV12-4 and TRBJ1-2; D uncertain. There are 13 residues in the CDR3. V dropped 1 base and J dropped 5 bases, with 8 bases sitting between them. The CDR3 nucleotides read TGTGCCAGCAGTTTAGAGGGAGGGTATGGCTACACCTTC. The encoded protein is CASSLEGGYGYTF.

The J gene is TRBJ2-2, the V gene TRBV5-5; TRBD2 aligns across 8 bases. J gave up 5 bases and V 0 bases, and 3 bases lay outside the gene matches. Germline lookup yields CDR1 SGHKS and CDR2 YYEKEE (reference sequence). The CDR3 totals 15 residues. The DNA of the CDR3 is TGTGCCAGCAGCTTGGCGGGGGGGTTGACCGGGGAGCTGTTTTTT. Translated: CASSLAGGLTGELFF.

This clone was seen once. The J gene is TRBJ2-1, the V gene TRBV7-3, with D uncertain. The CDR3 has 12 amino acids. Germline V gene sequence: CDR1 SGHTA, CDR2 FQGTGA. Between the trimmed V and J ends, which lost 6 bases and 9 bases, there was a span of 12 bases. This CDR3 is CASSQEVGEQFF. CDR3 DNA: TGTGCCAGCAGTCAAGAGGTGGGTGAGCAGTTCTTC.

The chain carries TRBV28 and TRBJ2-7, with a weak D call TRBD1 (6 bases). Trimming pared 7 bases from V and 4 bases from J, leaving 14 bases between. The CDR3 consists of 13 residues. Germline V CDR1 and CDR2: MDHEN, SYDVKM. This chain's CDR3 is CASTPGTPYEQYF. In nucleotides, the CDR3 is TGTGCCAGCACCCCCGGGACACCATACGAGCAGTACTTC. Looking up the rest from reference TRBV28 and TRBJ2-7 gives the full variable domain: DVKVTQSSRYLVKRTGEKVFLECVQDMDHENMFWYRQDPGLGLRLIYFSYDVKMKEKGDIPEGYSVSREKKERFSLILESASTNQTSMYLCASTPGTPYEQYFGPGTRLTVT.

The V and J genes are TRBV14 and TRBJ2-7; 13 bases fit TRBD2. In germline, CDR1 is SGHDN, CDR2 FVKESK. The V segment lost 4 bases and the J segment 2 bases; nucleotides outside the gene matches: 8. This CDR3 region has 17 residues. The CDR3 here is CASSRGLAGVRTYEQYF. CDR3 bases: TGTGCCAGCAGCCGCGGACTAGCGGGGGTAAGGACCTACGAGCAGTACTTC.

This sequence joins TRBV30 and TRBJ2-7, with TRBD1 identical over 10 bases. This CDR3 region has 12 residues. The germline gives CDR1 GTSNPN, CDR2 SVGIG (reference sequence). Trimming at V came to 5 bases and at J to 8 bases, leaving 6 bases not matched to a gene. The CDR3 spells CAWGSGQGKQYF. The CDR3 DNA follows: TGTGCCTGGGGATCGGGACAGGGGAAGCAGTACTTC.

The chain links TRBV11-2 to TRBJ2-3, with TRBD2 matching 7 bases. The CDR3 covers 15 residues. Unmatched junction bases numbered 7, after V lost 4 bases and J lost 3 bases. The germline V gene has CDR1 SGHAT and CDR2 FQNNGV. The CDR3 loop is CASSSPGGWTDTQYF. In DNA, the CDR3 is TGTGCCAGCAGCTCGCCGGGGGGTTGGACAGATACGCAGTATTTT.

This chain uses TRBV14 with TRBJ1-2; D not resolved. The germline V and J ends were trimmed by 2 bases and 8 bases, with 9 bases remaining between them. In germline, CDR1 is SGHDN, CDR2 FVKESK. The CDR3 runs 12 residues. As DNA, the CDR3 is TGTGCCAGCAGCCAATCGAGGAGGGGCTACACCTTC. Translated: CASSQSRRGYTF.

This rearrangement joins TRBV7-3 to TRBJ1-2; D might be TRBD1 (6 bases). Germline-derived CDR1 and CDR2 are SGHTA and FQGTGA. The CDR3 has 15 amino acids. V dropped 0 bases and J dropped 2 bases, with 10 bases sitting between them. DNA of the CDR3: TGTGCCAGCAGCTTAACCCATACAGGGAACTATGGCTACACCTTC. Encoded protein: CASSLTHTGNYGYTF.

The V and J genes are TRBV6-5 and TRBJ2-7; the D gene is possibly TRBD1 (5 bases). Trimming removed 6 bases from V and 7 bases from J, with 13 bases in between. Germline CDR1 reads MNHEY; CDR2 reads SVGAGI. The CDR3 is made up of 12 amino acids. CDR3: CASSQPGLEQYF. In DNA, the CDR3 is TGTGCCAGCAGCCAACCAGGGTTAGAGCAGTACTTC.

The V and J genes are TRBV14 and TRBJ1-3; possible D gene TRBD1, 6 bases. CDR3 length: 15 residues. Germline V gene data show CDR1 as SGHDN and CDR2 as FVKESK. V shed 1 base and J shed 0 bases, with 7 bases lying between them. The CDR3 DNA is TGTGCCAGCAGCCAAGGGACAGCCTCTGGAAACACCATATATTTT. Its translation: CASSQGTASGNTIYF.

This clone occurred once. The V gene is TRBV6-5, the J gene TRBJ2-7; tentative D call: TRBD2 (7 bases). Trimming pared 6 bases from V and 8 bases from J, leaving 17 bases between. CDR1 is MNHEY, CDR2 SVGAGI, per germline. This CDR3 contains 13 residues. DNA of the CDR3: TGTGCCAGCAGGGTATTCGGGGGGCATCAGCAGTACTTC. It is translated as CASRVFGGHQQYF.

The DNA of the CDR3 is TGTGCCAGCAGCCCTCGACAGGGGAACACTGAAGCTTTCTTT. Protein product: CASSPRQGNTEAFF. V and J are TRBV7-2 and TRBJ1-1, with TRBD1 matching over 7 bases. The CDR3 runs to 14 residues. V shed 5 bases and J 1 base; nucleotides not matched to a gene: 4. Germline CDR1 reads SGHTA; CDR2 reads FQGNSA. Combining the CDR3 with reference TRBV7-2 and TRBJ1-1 gives the whole variable domain GAGVSQSPSNKVTEKGKDVELRCDPISGHTALYWYRQSLGQGLEFLIYFQGNSAPDKSGLPSDRFSAERTGGSVSTLTIQRTQQEDSAVYLCASSPRQGNTEAFFGQGTRLTVV.

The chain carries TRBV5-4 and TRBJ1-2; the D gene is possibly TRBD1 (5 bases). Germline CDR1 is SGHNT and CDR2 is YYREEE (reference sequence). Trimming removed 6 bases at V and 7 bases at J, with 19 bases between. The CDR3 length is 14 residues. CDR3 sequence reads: CASTVGRVKAGYTF. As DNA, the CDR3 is TGTGCCAGCACCGTTGGCAGGGTCAAAGCTGGCTACACCTTC.

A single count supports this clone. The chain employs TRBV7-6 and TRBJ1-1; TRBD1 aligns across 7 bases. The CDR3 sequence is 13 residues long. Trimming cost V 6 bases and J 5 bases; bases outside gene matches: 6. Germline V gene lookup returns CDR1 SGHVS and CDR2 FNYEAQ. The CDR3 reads CASSRQGDTEAFF. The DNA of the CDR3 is TGTGCCAGCAGTCGGCAGGGGGATACTGAAGCTTTCTTT.

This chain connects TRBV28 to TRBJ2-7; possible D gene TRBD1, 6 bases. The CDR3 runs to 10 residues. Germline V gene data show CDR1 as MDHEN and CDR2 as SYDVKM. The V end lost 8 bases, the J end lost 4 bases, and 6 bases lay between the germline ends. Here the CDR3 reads CASQGYEQYF. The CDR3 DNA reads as TGTGCCAGCCAGGGGTACGAGCAGTACTTC.

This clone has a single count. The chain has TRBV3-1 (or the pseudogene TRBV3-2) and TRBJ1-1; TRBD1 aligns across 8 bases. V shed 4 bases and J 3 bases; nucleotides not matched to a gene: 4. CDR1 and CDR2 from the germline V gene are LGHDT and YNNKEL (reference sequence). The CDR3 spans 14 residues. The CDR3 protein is CASSRQGAYTEAFF. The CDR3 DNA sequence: TGTGCCAGCAGCCGCCAGGGGGCCTACACTGAAGCTTTCTTT.

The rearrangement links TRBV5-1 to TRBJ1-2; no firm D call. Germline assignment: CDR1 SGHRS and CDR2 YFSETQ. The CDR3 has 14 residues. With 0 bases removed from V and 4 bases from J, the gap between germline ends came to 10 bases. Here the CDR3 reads CASSLGATSYGYTF. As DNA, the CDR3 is TGCGCCAGCAGCTTGGGGGCCACCAGCTATGGCTACACCTTC.